Below, 13 T cell receptor beta chains from the same sample are listed, as sequenced in a study of cytomegalovirus exposure and HLA in healthy donors. This PCR relied on a set of 60 Vbeta primers and 13 Jbeta primers. Sequenced by immunoSEQ multiplex PCR; TCRdb stores in-frame clones only, minus some. The sample includes 150,000 to 200,000 clones, over 65% of them seen just once. Sample: PBMCs. All receptors come from a man between 18 and 29 years old in good health and CMV-seropositive.

This clone has a handful of counts. The chain employs TRBV5-1 and TRBJ2-3, with a possible D match to TRBD1 (5 bases). The CDR3 sequence is 14 residues long. Trimming took 4 bases from V and 1 from J, leaving 10 bases between them. Germline V lookup: CDR1 SGHRS, CDR2 YFSETQ. In DNA form, the CDR3 reads TGCGCCAGCAGCGTCGAAGGGGGCACAGATACGCAGTATTTT. It codes for CASSVEGGTDTQYF.

V and J are TRBV25-1 and TRBJ1-2, with 7 nucleotides matching TRBD1. CDR3 size: 14 residues. CDR1 is MGHDK and CDR2 is SYGVNS in the germline V gene. V lost 3 bases, J lost 5 bases, and 6 bases stayed unmatched. The CDR3: CASSDSDRFYGYTF. The CDR3 nucleotides are TGTGCCAGCAGTGATTCGGACAGGTTTTATGGCTACACCTTC.

The chain recombines TRBV25-1 with TRBJ1-4; TRBD1 matches at 7 bases. With 1 base clipped from V and 7 bases from J, the junction kept 6 bases outside the gene matches. The CDR3 is 15 residues long. The germline V gene encodes CDR1 MGHDK and CDR2 SYGVNS. CDR3 protein: CASSESGQVAEKLFF. The CDR3 nucleotides are TGTGCCAGCAGTGAATCCGGACAGGTCGCTGAAAAACTGTTTTTT.

The chain combines TRBV15 with TRBJ1-4; D gene unclear. V lost 1 base and J 8 bases, leaving 8 bases between the germline ends. Per germline, CDR1 LNHNV and CDR2 YYDKDF (reference sequence). This CDR3 is 13 amino acids long. In nucleotides, the CDR3 is TGTGCCACCAGCAGAGTGTCAACAGAAAAACTGTTTTTT. This encodes CATSRVSTEKLFF.

The rearrangement uses TRBV2 and TRBJ1-4; 7 bases are a match to TRBD1. The V segment lost 4 bases and the J segment 8 bases; nucleotides outside the gene matches: 10. Germline values: CDR1 SNHLY, CDR2 FYNNEI. CDR3 length equals 15 residues. The CDR3 DNA follows: TGTGCCAGCAGTGGGTGGACAGGCCCCCTCGAAAAACTGTTTTTT. Translation gives CASSGWTGPLEKLFF.

This clone has only a few counts. The V and J genes are TRBV2 and TRBJ1-2; D might be TRBD1 (6 bases). The germline V gene has CDR1 SNHLY and CDR2 FYNNEI. Trimming stripped 10 bases from V and 8 bases from J, with 14 bases between. There are 11 residues in the CDR3. The CDR3 coding sequence is TGTGCCACCTGGGCGGGGGGCGGCTACACCTTC. It is translated as CATWAGGGYTF.

This clone was detected only a few times. The rearrangement links TRBV10-2 to TRBJ2-3, with 7 bases identical to TRBD1. The CDR3 is 13 residues long. Unmatched junction bases numbered 0, after V lost 5 bases and J lost 1 base. Looked up from germline, CDR1 is WSHSY and CDR2 is SAAADI. The CDR3 region is CASSTGGTDTQYF. CDR3 sequence (DNA): TGCGCCAGCAGTACAGGGGGCACAGATACGCAGTATTTT.

The chain carries TRBV6-1 and TRBJ1-2; D gene uncertain. Germline V gene data show CDR1 as MNHNS and CDR2 as SASEGT. The length of the CDR3 is 13 residues. V lost 3 bases to trimming and J lost 4 bases, with 9 bases between them. The CDR3 DNA reads TGTGCCAGCAGTGACGGGCGGGGCTATGGCTACACCTTC. This translates into CASSDGRGYGYTF.

The genes are TRBV29-1 and TRBJ2-5; 8 bases align to TRBD2. The CDR3 spans 15 residues. From germline, CDR1 is SQVTM and CDR2 ANQGSEA. Germline trimming cut 6 bases from V and 5 bases from J; bases unmatched to any gene: 14. The CDR3 spells CSVTASGPPRETQYF. In DNA, the CDR3 is TGCAGCGTGACGGCTAGCGGGCCTCCAAGGGAGACCCAGTACTTC.

The chain is built from TRBV19 and TRBJ2-5; 7 bases fit TRBD2. The CDR3 covers 14 residues. Germline V gene lookup returns CDR1 LNHDA and CDR2 SQIVND (reference sequence). V dropped 1 base and J dropped 5; count of bases not matched to a gene: 4. CDR3 residues: CASSIGGSGETQYF. CDR3 bases: TGTGCCAGTAGTATAGGTGGTAGCGGGGAGACCCAGTACTTC.

A word on this clone: One end of the junction does not line up with germline, which may come from a read error. CDR3 amino acids: CASSSGGGLGETQYF. The CDR3 nucleotides are TGTGCTAGCAGCTCCGGTGGGGGACTGGGCGAGACCCAGTACTTC. The V and J genes are TRBV7-7 and TRBJ2-5; tentatively, D is TRBD2 (6 bases). Germline CDR1 SSHAT, CDR2 FNYEAQ (reference sequence). This CDR3 is 15 amino acids long. Combining the CDR3 with reference TRBV7-7 and TRBJ2-5 gives the whole variable domain GAGVSQSPRYKVTKRGQDVTLRCDPISSHATLYWYQQALGQGPEFLTYFNYEAQPDKSGLPSDRFSAERPEGSISTLTIQRTEQRDSAMYRCASSSGGGLGETQYFGPGTRLLVL.

V and J are TRBV18 and TRBJ2-1; a weak D match, TRBD2 (5 bases). The germline gives CDR1 KGHSH, CDR2 LQKENI. This CDR3 contains 13 residues. V was trimmed by 3 bases and J by 5 bases, leaving 8 bases between them. CDR3 DNA: TGTGCCAGCTCACCGAAGAGGGACAATGAGCAGTTCTTC. Its translation: CASSPKRDNEQFF.

The V call is TRBV19, the J call TRBJ2-3; D is perhaps TRBD1 (5 bases). The V end was cut by 7 bases, the J end by 2 bases, with 13 bases between. Germline-derived CDR1 and CDR2 are LNHDA and SQIVND (reference sequence). CDR3 length: 14 residues. DNA of the CDR3: TGTGCCAGTAAAGCAGGGTCTTCCACAGATACGCAGTATTTT. Its translation is CASKAGSSTDTQYF.